Listed below are T cell receptor beta chains from one sample, sequenced in a study of T cell responses to AZD1222 COVID-19 vaccine. Libraries were prepared by immunoSEQ multiplex PCR; TCRdb keeps only in-frame clonotypes and omits some of them. The sample contains some 130,000 clones, roughly 80% of which appear only once. The sequenced sample was peripheral blood, obtained on day 0 of AZD1222 vaccination. These receptors all come from an adult in good health. CDR3s include the opening cysteine and the closing phenylalanine or tryptophan. The D gene is left open where the match is weak. Some rows have no size entry. The others give once, few or many, or a class for an expanded clone.

abundance	v_gene	d_gene	j_gene	CDR3nt	CDR3aa
once	TRBV11-2	TRBD1	TRBJ2-7	TGTGCCAGCAGCTCACAGACAGGGGCCGTGGTCCCCTACGAGCAGTACTTC	CASSSQTGAVVPYEQYF
NA	TRBV30	NA	TRBJ1-6	TGTGCCTGGAGTCACTCCTCCGGGGCCCTCCACTTT	CAWSHSSGALHF
NA	TRBV12-5	TRBD1	TRBJ1-2	TGTGCTAGTGGTTTGGTATTGACCGGGACAGGGGGCTTAAACTATGGCTACACCTTC	CASGLVLTGTGGLNYGYTF
few	TRBV5-4	TRBD1	TRBJ1-1	TGTGCCAGCAGCAGCCGGGACAGTCCTGAAGCTTTCTTT	CASSSRDSPEAFF
NA	TRBV6-1	TRBD1	TRBJ1-3	TGTGCCAGCAGTGATATGACAGGGGCTGGAAACACCATATATTTT	CASSDMTGAGNTIYF
NA	TRBV19	NA	TRBJ1-4	TGTGCCAGTAGTTCCCGACGGGCCACTAATGAAAAACTGTTTTTT	CASSSRRATNEKLFF
NA	TRBV6-2/TRBV6-3	NA	TRBJ1-4	TGTGCCAGCAGTCCGCCCAGGGGAACTAATGAAAAACTGTTTTTT	CASSPPRGTNEKLFF
once	TRBV5-4	NA	TRBJ2-5	TGTGCCAGCAGCTTGCGTCTAGCCAAGACCCAGTACTTC	CASSLRLAKTQYF
NA	TRBV6-2/TRBV6-3	NA	TRBJ1-2	TGTGCCAGCAGTTACATCAGGGAAAGTCAGCATGGCTACACCTTC	CASSYIRESQHGYTF
NA	TRBV2	TRBD1	TRBJ1-1	TGTGCCAGCAGTGTACGACAGGGAAACACTGAAGCTTTCTTT	CASSVRQGNTEAFF
NA	TRBV5-5	NA	TRBJ1-2	TGTGCCAGCAGCCCCCTGACAGAGAGCTATGGCTACACCTTC	CASSPLTESYGYTF
NA	TRBV18	TRBD1	TRBJ1-2	TGTGCCAGCTCACACGGACAGGGCTGCACCTTC	CASSHGQGCTF
few	TRBV3-1/TRBV3-2	TRBD2	TRBJ2-7	TGTGCCAGCAGCCAAAGGGATGAATCTAGCGGGGGGAACGAGCAGTACTTC	CASSQRDESSGGNEQYF
once	TRBV6-6	NA	TRBJ1-3	TGTGCCAGCTTCCCTTCCGACAGGTCCTCTGGAAACACCATATATTTT	CASFPSDRSSGNTIYF
NA	TRBV5-1	TRBD1	TRBJ2-2	TGCGCCAGCAGCCCAGGGGGCCCCATAACCGGGGAGCTGTTTTTT	CASSPGGPITGELFF
NA	TRBV5-1	NA	TRBJ1-4	TGCGCCAGCAGCTTGGTAGGGGTCGGTAATGAAAAACTGTTTTTT	CASSLVGVGNEKLFF
NA	TRBV6-5	NA	TRBJ1-1	TGTGCCAGCAGTTACAGGAGAGGCACTGAAGCTTTCTTT	CASSYRRGTEAFF
NA	TRBV28	TRBD1	TRBJ2-7	TGTGCCAGCAGTTTAGGGGGACAGGCCTACGAGCAGTACTTC	CASSLGGQAYEQYF
NA	TRBV29-1	NA	TRBJ1-1	TGCAGCGTTGTAAACGGAGGGTGGACTGAAGCTTTCTTT	CSVVNGGWTEAFF
NA	TRBV5-5	NA	TRBJ1-2	TGTGCCAGCAGCTTAGGGGCCTCGGCTAACTATGGCTACACCTTC	CASSLGASANYGYTF
NA	TRBV27	TRBD1	TRBJ1-2	TGTGCCAGCAACCCCCTGGGACAGGGCAGCGATGGCTACACCTTC	CASNPLGQGSDGYTF
NA	TRBV4-1	NA	TRBJ1-1	TGCGCCAGCAGCCAGGGGAGGAACACTGAAGCTTTCTTT	CASSQGRNTEAFF
NA	TRBV28	TRBD1	TRBJ1-1	TGTGCCAGCAGGGGAAACAGGGGGAGTTGGGCTGAAGCTTTCTTT	CASRGNRGSWAEAFF
NA	TRBV12-3/TRBV12-4	NA	TRBJ1-2	TGTGCCAGCAGTTTTACAGGGGGCTACACCTTC	CASSFTGGYTF
NA	TRBV5-1	TRBD1	TRBJ1-6	TGCGCCAGCAGCTTGGGATGGCCAGGGGGAAATTCACCCCTCCACTTT	CASSLGWPGGNSPLHF
NA	TRBV11-3	TRBD1	TRBJ1-1	TGTGCCAGCAGCCTAAGGCAGGGGGCTGCTGCTTTCTTT	CASSLRQGAAAFF
NA	TRBV3-1/TRBV3-2	TRBD1	TRBJ1-1	TGTGCCAGCAGCCAAGGAGTGGTACAGGGGCATTCTTGGGACACTGAAGCTTTCTTT	CASSQGVVQGHSWDTEAFF
few	TRBV7-2	NA	TRBJ2-5	TGTGCCAGCAGCTTAGCGCTTAGCGGTCAGGAGACCCAGTACTTC	CASSLALSGQETQYF